Given below is one T cell receptor beta chain in context. What it binds is unknown. These data are taken from a study of T-cell memory formation after mild COVID-19. Overall study context: Across donors, TCR clusters were largely donor specific. General study points: Contracting clones localized mainly to CM and EM when CD4+ and mainly to EMRA when CD8+. The SARS-CoV-2 specificity of second-wave clones reaching peak at day 37 remained unverified. Clones contracting across day 15 to 85 had a balanced CD4/CD8 profile; later expanding clones leaned CD4+.

MiXCR, run by TCRdb on the 5' RACE reads, gives a single entry per CDR3 protein. The sample holds 150,000 to 200,000 distinct CDR3 sequences, around a third seen once. This CDR3 contains 14 residues. J lost 4 bases, V lost 7 bases, and 5 bases had no gene match. This clonotype originated in an adult woman who had mild COVID-19 (a few samples of this study predate the infection). Cell type and time point are not known. The chain has TRBV12-3 or TRBV12-4 and TRBJ1-5; 9 bases map to TRBD1. The material sequenced was PBMCs or a T cell subset sorted from them (not recorded which). The CDR3 region has the DNA TGTGCCAGCACCACCGGGACAGGGAATCAGCCCCAGCATTTT. As protein: CASTTGTGNQPQHF.